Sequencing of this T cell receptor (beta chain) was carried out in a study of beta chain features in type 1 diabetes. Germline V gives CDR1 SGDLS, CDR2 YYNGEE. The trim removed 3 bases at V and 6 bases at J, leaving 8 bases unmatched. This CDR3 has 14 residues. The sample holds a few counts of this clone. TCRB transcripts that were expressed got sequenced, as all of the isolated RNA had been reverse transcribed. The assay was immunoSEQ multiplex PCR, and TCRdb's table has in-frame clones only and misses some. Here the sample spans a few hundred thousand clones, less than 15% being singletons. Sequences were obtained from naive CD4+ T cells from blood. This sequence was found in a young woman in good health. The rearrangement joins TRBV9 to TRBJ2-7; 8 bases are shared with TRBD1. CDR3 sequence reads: CASSAGTTGGEQYF. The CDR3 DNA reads TGTGCCAGCAGCGCCGGGACCACAGGGGGCGAGCAGTACTTC.